This T cell receptor (beta chain) was sequenced in a study of regulatory T cells in long-lasting Graves disease. The CDR3 runs to 18 residues. Germline trimming cut 1 base from V and 1 base from J; bases unmatched to any gene: 8. Germline loops: CDR1 SGHDN, CDR2 FVKESK. The time point denotes: newly diagnosed GD, antithyroid drugs for less than 3 months. PBMC RNA served as the TCR library source. Blood from the periphery, approximately 8.5 milliliters in all, was drawn into EDTA tubes. Arm-PCR with iRepertoire HTBI primers amplified the CDR3 regions for these TCR beta libraries. TCRdb itself ran the multiplex PCR reads through MiXCR, one entry per CDR3 protein. This sample has hundreds of thousands of distinct CDR3 sequences; about 13% occur once, and the top ten carry roughly a tenth. In addition, the sample was reused for a study of T cells in Graves' hyperthyroidism and ophthalmopathy.

The sequence was collected from a man aged 30 to 45 with Graves disease. Sequencing used peripheral blood mononuclear cells (PBMCs), obtained at new diagnosis, from a patient treated with antithyroid drugs. This chain uses TRBV14 with TRBJ2-3; 10 bases agree with TRBD2. In nucleotides, the CDR3 is TGTGCCAGCAGCCAAGCTTCAGCGGGAGGGCCGGGCACAGATACGCAGTATTTT. This encodes CASSQASAGGPGTDTQYF.